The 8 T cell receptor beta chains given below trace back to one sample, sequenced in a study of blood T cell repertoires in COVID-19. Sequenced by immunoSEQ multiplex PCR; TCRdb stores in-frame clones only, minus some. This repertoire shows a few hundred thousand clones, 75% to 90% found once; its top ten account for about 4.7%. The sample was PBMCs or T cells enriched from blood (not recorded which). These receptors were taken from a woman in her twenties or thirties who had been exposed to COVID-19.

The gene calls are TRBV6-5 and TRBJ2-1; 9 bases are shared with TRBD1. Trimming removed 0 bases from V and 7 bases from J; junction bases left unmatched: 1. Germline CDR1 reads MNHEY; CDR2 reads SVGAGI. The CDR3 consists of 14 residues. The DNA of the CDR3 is TGTGCCAGCAGTTACTCCGGGACAGGGAATGAGCAGTTCTTC. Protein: CASSYSGTGNEQFF.

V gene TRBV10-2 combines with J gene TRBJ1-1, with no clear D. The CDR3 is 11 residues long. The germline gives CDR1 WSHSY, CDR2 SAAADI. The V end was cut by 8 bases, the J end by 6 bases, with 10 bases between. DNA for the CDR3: TGCGCCAGCTGGTCCTCGGCTGAAGCTTTCTTT. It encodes CASWSSAEAFF.

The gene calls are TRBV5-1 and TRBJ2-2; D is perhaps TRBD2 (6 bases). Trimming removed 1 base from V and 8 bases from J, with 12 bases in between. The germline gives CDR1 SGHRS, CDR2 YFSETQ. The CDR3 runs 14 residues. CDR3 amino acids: CASSLSGTQGELFF. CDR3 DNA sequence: TGCGCCAGCAGCTTGTCTGGGACTCAAGGGGAGCTGTTTTTT.

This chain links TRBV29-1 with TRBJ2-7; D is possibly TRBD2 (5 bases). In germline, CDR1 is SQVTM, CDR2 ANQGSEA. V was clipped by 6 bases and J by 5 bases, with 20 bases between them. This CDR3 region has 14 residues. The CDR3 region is CSVRSGGFLNEQYF. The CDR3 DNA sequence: TGCAGCGTGCGATCAGGAGGTTTCCTTAACGAGCAGTACTTC.

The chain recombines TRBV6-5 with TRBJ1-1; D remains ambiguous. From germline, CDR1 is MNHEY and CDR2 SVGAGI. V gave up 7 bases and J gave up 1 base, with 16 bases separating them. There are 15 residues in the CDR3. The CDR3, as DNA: TGTGCCAGCACCCCCTTAATAGCTAAGAACACTGAAGCTTTCTTT. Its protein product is CASTPLIAKNTEAFF.

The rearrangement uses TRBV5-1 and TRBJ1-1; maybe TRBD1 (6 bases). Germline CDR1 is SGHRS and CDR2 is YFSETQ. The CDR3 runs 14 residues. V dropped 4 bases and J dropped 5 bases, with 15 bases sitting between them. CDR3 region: CASSSTGSRTEAFF. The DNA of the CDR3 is TGCGCCAGCAGCAGCACAGGGAGCAGGACTGAAGCTTTCTTT.

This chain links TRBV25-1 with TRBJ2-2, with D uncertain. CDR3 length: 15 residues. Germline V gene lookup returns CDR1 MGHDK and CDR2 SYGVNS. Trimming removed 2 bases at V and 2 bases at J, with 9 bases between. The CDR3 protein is CASSEVGSNTGELFF. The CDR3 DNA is TGTGCCAGCAGTGAAGTGGGCAGTAACACCGGGGAGCTGTTTTTT.

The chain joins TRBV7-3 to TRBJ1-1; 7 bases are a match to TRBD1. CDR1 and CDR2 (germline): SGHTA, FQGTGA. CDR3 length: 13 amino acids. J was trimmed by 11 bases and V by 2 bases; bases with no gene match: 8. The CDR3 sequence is CASSLDTGVGAFF. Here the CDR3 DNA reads TGTGCCAGCAGCTTAGATACAGGGGTGGGGGCTTTCTTT.